These 24 T cell receptor beta chains share one sample of origin, sequenced in a study of blood T cells in healthy people across ages. Sample-barcoded 5' priming and a J-beta primer mix drove a second PCR of 7 to 11 cycles. In TCRdb, the 5' RACE reads were re-called with MiXCR into one record per CDR3 protein. The sample lists over 1,200,000 distinct CDR3 sequences, approximately 59% seen once, with about 6.3% in the top ten. Sequenced material: blood. These receptor sequences come from a man between 18 and 29 years old in good health.

The V and J genes are TRBV10-3 and TRBJ2-5, with D perhaps assigned TRBD1 or TRBD2 (6 bases each). This CDR3 contains 15 residues. Germline V CDR1 and CDR2: ENHRY, SYGVKD. V gave up 1 base and J gave up 11 bases, with 20 bases separating them. The CDR3 is CAISEFGGGNYEQYF. Here the CDR3 DNA reads TGTGCCATCAGTGAGTTCGGAGGGGGGAACTATGAGCAGTACTTC.

This rearrangement joins TRBV5-1 to TRBJ2-3; 11 bases map to TRBD1. Germline CDR1 is SGHRS and CDR2 is YFSETQ. CDR3 size: 15 residues. The junction had 8 bases not matched to a gene; V was cut back by 6 bases and J by 5 bases. The CDR3 region has the DNA TGCGCCAGCACCCAGGGACAGGGGGTAGGAGATACGCAGTATTTT. Residues: CASTQGQGVGDTQYF.

The chain links TRBV20-1 to TRBJ2-7, with a tentative D call TRBD2 (5 bases). The CDR3 is made up of 12 amino acids. Germline assignment: CDR1 DFQATT and CDR2 SNEGSKA (reference sequence). V lost 7 bases and J 1 base, leaving 11 bases between the germline ends. The CDR3 loop is CSGREKSYEQYF. For the CDR3, the DNA is TGCAGTGGTAGGGAGAAGTCCTACGAGCAGTACTTC.

The V gene is TRBV7-9, the J gene TRBJ2-7; D ambiguous. Trimming left V 5 bases short and J 4 bases short, with 15 bases between. From germline, CDR1 is SEHNR and CDR2 FQNEAQ (reference sequence). The CDR3 is made up of 14 amino acids. DNA of the CDR3: TGTGCCAGCAGCATGACCACCACGGAATACGAGCAGTACTTC. The encoded protein is CASSMTTTEYEQYF. Looking up the rest from reference TRBV7-9 and TRBJ2-7 gives the full variable domain: DTGVSQNPRHKITKRGQNVTFRCDPISEHNRLYWYRQTLGQGPEFLTYFQNEAQLEKSRLLSDRFSAERPKGSFSTLEIQRTEQGDSAMYLCASSMTTTEYEQYFGPGTRLTVT.

The sample holds a few counts of this clonotype. This sequence joins TRBV4-3 and TRBJ1-1; 11 bases line up with TRBD1. The V gene end was trimmed by 1 base and the J gene end by 4 bases; junction bases not matched to a gene: 2. Germline-derived CDR1 and CDR2 are LGHNA and YSLEER. CDR3 size: 15 residues. Here the CDR3 DNA reads TGCGCCAGCAGCCAAGCCGGGACAGGGGGCACTGAAGCTTTCTTT. It specifies CASSQAGTGGTEAFF.

This clonotype was recorded a few times. V is TRBV4-3 and J is TRBJ2-3; 8 nucleotides match TRBD2. The length of the CDR3 is 17 residues. Germline CDR1 reads LGHNA; CDR2 reads YSLEER. Unmatched junction bases numbered 7, after V lost 0 bases and J lost 2 bases. In DNA, the CDR3 is TGCGCCAGCAGCCAAGATAGCGGGACTCATAACACAGATACGCAGTATTTT. It codes for CASSQDSGTHNTDTQYF.

The chain couples TRBV28 to TRBJ2-2; D gene unclear. V lost 7 bases and J 3 bases, leaving 15 bases between the germline ends. CDR1 is MDHEN, CDR2 SYDVKM, per germline. The CDR3 extends over 15 amino acids. The CDR3, as DNA: TGTGCCAGCACCAGCAGAGGAACCTACACCGGGGAGCTGTTTTTT. Translated, it gives CASTSRGTYTGELFF. The whole variable domain, remainder taken from reference TRBV28 and TRBJ2-2, is DVKVTQSSRYLVKRTGEKVFLECVQDMDHENMFWYRQDPGLGLRLIYFSYDVKMKEKGDIPEGYSVSREKKERFSLILESASTNQTSMYLCASTSRGTYTGELFFGEGSRLTVL.

Worth noting for this clonotype: A junction end diverges from the germline sequence, so it may reflect a read error. The DNA of the CDR3 is TGCGCCGGCAGCTTAAGCGGGGGCGAAAACATTCAGTACTTC. This gives the protein CAGSLSGGENIQYF. This sequence joins TRBV5-1 and TRBJ2-4; 8 bases align to TRBD2. This CDR3 has 14 amino acids. The germline CDR1 and CDR2 sequences are SGHRS and YFSETQ.

Notes on this clonotype: A junction end diverges from the germline sequence, so it may reflect a read error. The chain links TRBV4-1 to TRBJ2-2; 7 bases fit TRBD1. CDR3 length: 14 amino acids. Germline V lookup: CDR1 MGHRA, CDR2 YSYEKL. The DNA for the CDR3 is TGCGCCAGCAGCCAAGAAGGGGGCGCCGGGGAGTTGTTTTTT. The encoded protein is CASSQEGGAGELFF.

Concerning this clonotype: One junction end does not reproduce the germline sequence, and a read error may be involved. The chain couples TRBV6-2 or TRBV6-3 to TRBJ2-3; 8 bases map to TRBD1. Looked up from germline, CDR1 is MNHEY and CDR2 is SVGEGT. The CDR3 is 12 residues long. Here the CDR3 DNA reads TGTGCCAGCAGTGGGACAGGAGATGCGCAGTATTTT. This translates into CASSGTGDAQYF.

In this sample, this clonotype turned up once. The chain couples TRBV29-1 to TRBJ1-2; D gene uncertain. CDR3 length equals 13 residues. Germline V gives CDR1 SQVTM, CDR2 ANQGSEA. Deletions cut 3 bases from V and 4 bases from J, with 12 bases between. CDR3 sequence: CSVERAAVYGYTF. In DNA, the CDR3 is TGCAGCGTTGAGAGGGCGGCAGTCTATGGCTACACCTTC.

The gene calls are TRBV27 and TRBJ2-1; D uncertain. The CDR3 has 13 residues. Germline-derived CDR1 and CDR2 are MNHEY and SMNVEV (reference sequence). Trimming shortened V by 3 bases and J by 5 bases, and 8 bases separated the two germline ends. CDR3 in DNA: TGTGCCAGCAGTTTTTTCCCCGACAATGAGCAGTTCTTC. Protein: CASSFFPDNEQFF.

J is TRBJ2-1 and V is TRBV7-6; 12 bases fit TRBD2. Germline V CDR1 and CDR2: SGHVS, FNYEAQ. Trimming took 2 bases from V and 4 from J; bases not matched to a gene: 3. This CDR3 region has 16 residues. DNA of the CDR3: TGTGCCAGCAGCTTAACTAGCGGGGGGCTATACAATGAGCAGTTCTTC. Its protein is CASSLTSGGLYNEQFF.

V usage is TRBV9 and J usage is TRBJ2-1; D perhaps matches TRBD1 (5 bases). V lost 0 bases and J lost 7, with 11 bases in between. Per the germline V gene, CDR1 is SGDLS and CDR2 is YYNGEE. The CDR3 consists of 14 residues. DNA for the CDR3: TGTGCCAGCAGCGTAGCCGCAGGGTTGAATGAGCAGTTCTTC. Amino acid sequence: CASSVAAGLNEQFF.

J is TRBJ1-1 and V is TRBV5-1; D is perhaps TRBD1 (6 bases). The CDR3 loop spans 15 amino acids. Trimming stripped 0 bases from V and 8 bases from J, with 17 bases between. Germline CDR1 is SGHRS and CDR2 is YFSETQ. The CDR3 here is CASSLEAVGGGEAFF. The CDR3 bases are TGCGCCAGCAGCTTGGAGGCTGTGGGGGGCGGGGAAGCTTTCTTT.

The chain links TRBV29-1 to TRBJ2-7; D is ambiguous. V lost 6 bases and J 3 bases, leaving 12 bases between the germline ends. Germline V gene data show CDR1 as SQVTM and CDR2 as ANQGSEA. This CDR3 region has 12 residues. As DNA, the CDR3 is TGCAGCGTAAAGACGGCTTACTACGAGCAGTACTTC. This translates into CSVKTAYYEQYF.

The chain employs TRBV7-2 and TRBJ2-7, with D possibly matching TRBD2 (6 bases). V lost 5 bases and J 0 bases, leaving 8 bases between the germline ends. The CDR3 totals 13 residues. The V gene's germline CDR1 is SGHTA and CDR2 FQGNSA. The CDR3 reads CASSKTSSYEQYF. The CDR3 coding sequence is TGTGCCAGCAGCAAGACTAGCTCCTACGAGCAGTACTTC.

The chain recombines TRBV4-1 with TRBJ2-7; TRBD1 agrees at 9 bases. CDR1 MGHRA and CDR2 YSYEKL come from the germline V gene. The CDR3 contains 16 residues. V lost 4 bases, J lost 2 bases, and 9 bases stayed unmatched. CDR3 DNA sequence: TGCGCCAGCAGCCCGGGCCCAGGGACAGGGCCCTACGAGCAGTACTTC. This encodes CASSPGPGTGPYEQYF.

Notes on this clonotype: The junction departs from germline at one end; a sequencing error may be responsible. The chain recombines TRBV4-1 with TRBJ2-5, with TRBD2 as a possible D gene (5 bases). The last part of the DNA fits TRBJ2-7 better; the J call may be wrong. The germline gives CDR1 MGHRA, CDR2 YSYEKL. The CDR3 is 14 amino acids. The CDR3 DNA follows: TGCGCCGGCAGCCAACAGAGCGGTCACTACGAGCAGTACTTC. Translation gives CAGSQQSGHYEQYF.

This chain joins TRBV25-1 and TRBJ2-3; 9 positions agree with TRBD1. The germline V gene encodes CDR1 MGHDK and CDR2 SYGVNS. V shed 0 bases and J 2 bases; nucleotides not matched to a gene: 3. This CDR3 contains 16 residues. The CDR3 DNA reads TGTGCCAGCAGTGAATACCGACAGGGGGACACAGATACGCAGTATTTT. Translation: CASSEYRQGDTDTQYF.

Concerning this clonotype: The junction and the germline gene differ at one end; a read error may be behind it. V is TRBV12-3 or TRBV12-4 and J is TRBJ2-3; 11 bases map to TRBD2. CDR3 size: 17 residues. CDR3 DNA sequence: TGTGCCAGCAGTCTAGCGGGGGGCCGTTATAGCACAGATACGCAGTATTTT. This codes for CASSLAGGRYSTDTQYF.

The J gene is TRBJ1-4, the V gene TRBV5-1; possible D gene TRBD1, 5 bases. The CDR3 has 15 amino acids. Trimming took off 1 base at V and 6 bases at J, with 13 bases between the two ends. Looked up from germline, CDR1 is SGHRS and CDR2 is YFSETQ. In DNA form, the CDR3 reads TGCGCCAGCAGCTTGTTCAGGGATAAAGATGAAAAACTGTTTTTT. It translates to CASSLFRDKDEKLFF.

The count of this clonotype is one. V usage is TRBV4-2 and J usage is TRBJ2-7; D remains unclear. This CDR3 spans 14 amino acids. CDR1 and CDR2 from the germline V gene are LGHNA and YNFKEQ. Deletions cut 4 bases from V and 2 bases from J, with 12 bases between. Here the CDR3 DNA reads TGTGCCAGCAGCCCCCCTGGCAAGCCCTACGAGCAGTACTTC. Amino acid sequence: CASSPPGKPYEQYF.

This sequence joins TRBV24-1 and TRBJ2-7; D perhaps matches TRBD1 (8 bases). Germline V gives CDR1 KGHDR, CDR2 SFDVKD. This CDR3 is built from 18 residues. The V end was cut by 3 bases, the J end by 3 bases, with 23 bases between. CDR3 nucleotides: TGTGCCACCAGTGATCCCAAACTCGACAGGGGAGGGTTCTACGAGCAGTACTTC. Translating gives CATSDPKLDRGGFYEQYF.